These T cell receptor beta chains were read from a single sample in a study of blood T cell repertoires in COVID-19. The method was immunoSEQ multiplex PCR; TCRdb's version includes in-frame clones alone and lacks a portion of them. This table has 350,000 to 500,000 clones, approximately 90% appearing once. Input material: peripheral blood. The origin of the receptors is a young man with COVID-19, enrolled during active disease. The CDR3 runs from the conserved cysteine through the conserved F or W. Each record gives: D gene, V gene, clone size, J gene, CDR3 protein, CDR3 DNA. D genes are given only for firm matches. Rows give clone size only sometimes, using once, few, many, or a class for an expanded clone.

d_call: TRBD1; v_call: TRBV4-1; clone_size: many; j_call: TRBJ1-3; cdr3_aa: CASSPDRPSGNTIYF; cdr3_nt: TGCGCCAGCAGCCCGGACAGGCCGTCTGGAAACACCATATATTTT
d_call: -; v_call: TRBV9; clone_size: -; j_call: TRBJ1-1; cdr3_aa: CASSVRAGEAFF; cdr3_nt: TGTGCCAGCAGCGTCCGAGCGGGAGAAGCTTTCTTT
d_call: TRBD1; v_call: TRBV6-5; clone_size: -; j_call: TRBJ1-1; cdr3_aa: CASSPRTGKAFF; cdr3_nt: TGTGCCAGCAGTCCACGGACAGGTAAAGCTTTCTTT
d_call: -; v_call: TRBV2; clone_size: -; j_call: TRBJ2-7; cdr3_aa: CASIATEVSYEQYF; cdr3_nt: TGTGCCAGCATCGCGACAGAAGTCTCCTACGAGCAGTACTTC
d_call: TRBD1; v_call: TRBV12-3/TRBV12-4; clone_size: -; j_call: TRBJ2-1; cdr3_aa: CASGGQGGNEQFF; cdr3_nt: TGTGCCAGCGGGGGACAGGGAGGTAATGAGCAGTTCTTC
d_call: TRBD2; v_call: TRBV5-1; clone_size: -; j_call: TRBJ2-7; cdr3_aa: CASSGGDRQYEQYF; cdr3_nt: TGCGCCAGCAGCGGGGGGGACCGACAATACGAGCAGTACTTC
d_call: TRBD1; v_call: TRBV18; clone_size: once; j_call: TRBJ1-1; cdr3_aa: CASSPGQGLNTEAFF; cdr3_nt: TGTGCCAGCTCACCGGGACAGGGATTGAACACTGAAGCTTTCTTT
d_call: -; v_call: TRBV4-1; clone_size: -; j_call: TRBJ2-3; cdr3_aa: CASSQPTRTDTQYF; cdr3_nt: TGCGCCAGCAGCCAACCTACCCGCACAGATACGCAGTATTTT
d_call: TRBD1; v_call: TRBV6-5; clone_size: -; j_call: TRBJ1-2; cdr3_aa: CASNNRGLDYGYTF; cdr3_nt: TGTGCCAGCAACAACAGGGGGCTGGACTATGGCTACACCTTC
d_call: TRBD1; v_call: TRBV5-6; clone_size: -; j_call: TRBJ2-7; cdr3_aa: CASRRRDRGHREQYF; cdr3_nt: TGTGCCAGCAGGCGGAGGGACAGGGGGCATCGGGAGCAGTACTTC
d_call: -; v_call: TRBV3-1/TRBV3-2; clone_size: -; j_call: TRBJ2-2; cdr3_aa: CAIGGNANTGELFF; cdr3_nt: TGTGCTATCGGAGGGAACGCGAACACCGGGGAGCTGTTTTTT
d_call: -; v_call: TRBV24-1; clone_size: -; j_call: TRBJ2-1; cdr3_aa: CATSDPNRDQFF; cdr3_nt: TGTGCCACCAGTGACCCCAACAGGGATCAGTTCTTC
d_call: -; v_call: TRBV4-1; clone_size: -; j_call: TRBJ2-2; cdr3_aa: CASSQAGLANTGELFF; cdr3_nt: TGCGCCAGCAGCCAAGCGGGGTTAGCGAACACCGGGGAGCTGTTTTTT
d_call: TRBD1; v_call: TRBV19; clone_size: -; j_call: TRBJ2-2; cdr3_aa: CASSIVAGGGGELFF; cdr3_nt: TGTGCCAGTAGTATAGTAGCAGGGGGCGGCGGGGAGCTGTTTTTT
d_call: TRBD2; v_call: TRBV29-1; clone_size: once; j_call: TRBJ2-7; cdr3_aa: CSVAKTSNSYEQYF; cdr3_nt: TGCAGCGTTGCCAAGACTAGCAACTCCTACGAGCAGTACTTC
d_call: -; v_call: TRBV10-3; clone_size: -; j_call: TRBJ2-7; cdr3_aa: CAISGGDFDLQYF; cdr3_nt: TGTGCCATCAGTGGGGGCGATTTTGATTTGCAGTACTTC
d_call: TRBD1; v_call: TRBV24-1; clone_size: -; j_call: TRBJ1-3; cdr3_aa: CATSDQGQRNTIYF; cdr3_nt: TGTGCCACCAGTGACCAGGGACAGCGAAACACCATATATTTT
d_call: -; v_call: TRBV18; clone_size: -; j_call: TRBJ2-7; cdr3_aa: CASSPNPGVNGEQYF; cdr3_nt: TGTGCCAGCTCACCAAATCCAGGGGTTAACGGCGAGCAGTACTTC
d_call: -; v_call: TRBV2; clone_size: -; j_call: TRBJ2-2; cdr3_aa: CASSDTGGRTGELFF; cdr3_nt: TGTGCCAGCAGTGACACTGGGGGGAGAACCGGGGAGCTGTTTTTT
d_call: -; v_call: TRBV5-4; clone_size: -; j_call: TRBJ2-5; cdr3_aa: CASSFPDSQETQYF; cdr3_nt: TGTGCCAGCAGCTTTCCTGACAGCCAAGAGACCCAGTACTTC
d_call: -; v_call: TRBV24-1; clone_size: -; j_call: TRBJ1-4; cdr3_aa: CATSDGGRGTNEKLFF; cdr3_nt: TGTGCCACCAGTGATGGGGGCCGCGGAACTAATGAAAAACTGTTTTTT
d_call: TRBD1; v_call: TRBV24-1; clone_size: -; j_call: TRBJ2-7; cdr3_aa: CATSETGQGSGYEQYF; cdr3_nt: TGTGCCACCAGTGAAACGGGACAGGGATCCGGCTACGAGCAGTACTTC
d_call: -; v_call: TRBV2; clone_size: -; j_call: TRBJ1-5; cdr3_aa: CASSDRQINQPQHF; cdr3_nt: TGTGCCAGCAGTGATCGACAGATCAATCAGCCCCAGCATTTT
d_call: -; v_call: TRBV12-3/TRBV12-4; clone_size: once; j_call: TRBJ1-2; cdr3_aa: CASRGEGNYGYTF; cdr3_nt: TGTGCCAGCAGGGGGGAGGGTAACTATGGCTACACCTTC
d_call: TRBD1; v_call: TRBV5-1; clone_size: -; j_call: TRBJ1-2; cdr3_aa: CASSLAGRGDGYTF; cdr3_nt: TGCGCCAGCAGCTTGGCCGGCAGGGGGGATGGCTACACCTTC
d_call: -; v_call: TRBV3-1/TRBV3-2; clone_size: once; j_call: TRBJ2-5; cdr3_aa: CASTPRGPETQYF; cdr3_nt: TGTGCCAGCACCCCTCGGGGTCCAGAGACCCAGTACTTC
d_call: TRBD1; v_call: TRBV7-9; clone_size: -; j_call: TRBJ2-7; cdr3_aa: CASSYRDRRSSYEQYF; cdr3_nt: TGTGCCAGCAGCTACCGGGACAGGAGGAGCTCCTACGAGCAGTACTTC
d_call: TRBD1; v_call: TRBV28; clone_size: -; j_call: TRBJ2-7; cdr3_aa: CASSTRTGGNEQYF; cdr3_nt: TGTGCCAGCAGTACCAGGACAGGGGGCAACGAGCAGTACTTC
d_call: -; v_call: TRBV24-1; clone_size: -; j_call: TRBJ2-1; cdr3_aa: CATSEGSSYNEQFF; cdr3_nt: TGTGCCACCAGTGAGGGGAGCTCCTACAATGAGCAGTTCTTC
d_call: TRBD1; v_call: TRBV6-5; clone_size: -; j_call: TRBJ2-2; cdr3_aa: CASRAGTANTGELFF; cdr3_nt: TGTGCCAGCAGGGCCGGGACAGCCAACACCGGGGAGCTGTTTTTT
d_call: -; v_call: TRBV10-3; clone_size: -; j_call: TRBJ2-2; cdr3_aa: CAISEPKIGLYTGELFF; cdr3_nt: TGTGCCATCAGTGAGCCGAAGATAGGACTTTACACCGGGGAGCTGTTTTTT
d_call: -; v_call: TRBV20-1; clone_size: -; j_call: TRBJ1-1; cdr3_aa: CSARDPPRAFF; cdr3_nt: TGCAGTGCTAGAGATCCCCCTCGAGCTTTCTTT
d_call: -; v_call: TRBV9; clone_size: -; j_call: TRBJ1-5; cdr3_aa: CASSVTGSGQPQHF; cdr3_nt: TGTGCCAGCAGCGTGACAGGCTCAGGTCAGCCCCAGCATTTT
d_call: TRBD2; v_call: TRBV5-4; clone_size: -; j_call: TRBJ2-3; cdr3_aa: CASSAGLAGSTDTQYF; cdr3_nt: TGTGCCAGCAGCGCGGGACTAGCGGGGAGCACAGATACGCAGTATTTT
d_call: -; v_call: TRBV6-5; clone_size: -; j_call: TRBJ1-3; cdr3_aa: CASSYLSGYSGNTIYF; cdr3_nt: TGTGCCAGCAGTTACTTATCGGGATACTCTGGAAACACCATATATTTT
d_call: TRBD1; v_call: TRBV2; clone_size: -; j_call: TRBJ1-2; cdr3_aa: CASYRGGYTF; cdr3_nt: TGTGCCAGTTACAGGGGCGGCTACACCTTC
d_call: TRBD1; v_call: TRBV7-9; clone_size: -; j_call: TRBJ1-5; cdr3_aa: CASSLGTATNQPQHF; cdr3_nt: TGTGCCAGCAGCCTCGGGACAGCCACAAATCAGCCCCAGCATTTT
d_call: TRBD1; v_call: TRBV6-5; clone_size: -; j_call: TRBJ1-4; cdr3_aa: CATTGATNEKLFF; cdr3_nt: TGTGCCACAACAGGGGCAACTAATGAAAAACTGTTTTTT
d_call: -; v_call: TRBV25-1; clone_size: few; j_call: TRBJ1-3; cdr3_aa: CASSESAGNTIYF; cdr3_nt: TGTGCCAGCAGTGAAAGCGCCGGAAACACCATATATTTT
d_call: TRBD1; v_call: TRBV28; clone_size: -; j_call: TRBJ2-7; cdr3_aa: CASSDIDRVESYEQYF; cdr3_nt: TGTGCCAGCAGCGATATCGACAGGGTGGAGTCCTACGAGCAGTACTTC
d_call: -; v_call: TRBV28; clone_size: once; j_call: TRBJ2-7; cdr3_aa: CASSSWSGQSDYEQYF; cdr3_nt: TGTGCCAGCAGTTCCTGGTCCGGACAGTCCGACTACGAGCAGTACTTC
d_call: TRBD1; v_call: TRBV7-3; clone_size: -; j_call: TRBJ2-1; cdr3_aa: CASSRDRANEQFF; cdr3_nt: TGTGCCAGCAGCCGGGACAGAGCCAATGAGCAGTTCTTC
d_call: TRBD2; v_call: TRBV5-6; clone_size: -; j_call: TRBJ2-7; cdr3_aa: CASSSGLAGFYEQYF; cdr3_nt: TGTGCCAGCAGCTCCGGACTAGCGGGGTTCTACGAGCAGTACTTC
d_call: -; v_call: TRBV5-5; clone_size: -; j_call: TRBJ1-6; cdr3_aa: CASSLVPQGAHSPLHF; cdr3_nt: TGTGCCAGCAGCTTAGTCCCTCAGGGCGCGCATTCACCCCTCCACTTT
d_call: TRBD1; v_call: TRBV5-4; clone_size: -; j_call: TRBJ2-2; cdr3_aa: CASSLVFGTGGNTGELFF; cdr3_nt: TGTGCCAGCAGCTTGGTATTCGGTACAGGGGGCAACACCGGGGAGCTGTTTTTT
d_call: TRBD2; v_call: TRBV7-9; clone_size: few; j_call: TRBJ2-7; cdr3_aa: CASSEGLAGTYEQYF; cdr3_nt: TGTGCCAGCAGCGAAGGACTAGCGGGTACATACGAGCAGTACTTC
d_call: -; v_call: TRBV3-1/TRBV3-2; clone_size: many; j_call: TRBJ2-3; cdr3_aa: CASSQVRAGPTDTQYF; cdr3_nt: TGTGCCAGCAGCCAAGTCCGGGCAGGGCCCACAGATACGCAGTATTTT
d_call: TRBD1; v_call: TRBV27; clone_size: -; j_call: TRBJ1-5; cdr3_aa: CASSQGQGLSPQHF; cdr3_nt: TGTGCCAGCAGTCAGGGACAGGGTCTCTCCCCCCAGCATTTT
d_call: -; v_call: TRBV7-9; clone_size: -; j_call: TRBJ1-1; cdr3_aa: CASRSLNTEAFF; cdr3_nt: TGTGCCAGCAGATCATTGAACACTGAAGCTTTCTTT
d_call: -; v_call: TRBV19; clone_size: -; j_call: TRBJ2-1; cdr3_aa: CASSIRAGQEGEQFF; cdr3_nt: TGTGCCAGTAGTATCCGGGCGGGGCAAGAGGGTGAGCAGTTCTTC
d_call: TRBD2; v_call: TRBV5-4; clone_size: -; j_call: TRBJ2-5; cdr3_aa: CASSPSGGETQYF; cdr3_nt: TGTGCCAGCAGCCCTAGCGGGGGGGAGACCCAGTACTTC
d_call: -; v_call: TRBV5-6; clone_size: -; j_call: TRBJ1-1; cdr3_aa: CASSPGAGAAFF; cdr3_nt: TGTGCCAGCAGCCCGGGGGCGGGGGCTGCTTTCTTT
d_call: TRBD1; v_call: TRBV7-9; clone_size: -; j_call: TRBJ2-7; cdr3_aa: CASSPSYGAGGYEQYF; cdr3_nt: TGTGCCAGCAGCCCGAGTTACGGGGCAGGGGGCTACGAGCAGTACTTC
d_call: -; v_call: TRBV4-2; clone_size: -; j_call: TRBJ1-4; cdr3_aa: CASSQDRGTNEKLFF; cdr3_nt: TGTGCCAGCAGCCAAGATCGGGGGACTAATGAAAAACTGTTTTTT